This T cell receptor beta chain came from a study of breast tumors, draining lymph nodes, adjacent tissues. TCRdb re-called the multiplex PCR reads with MiXCR, one entry per CDR3 protein. The sample lists some 17,000 distinct CDR3 sequences, about 45% occurring once. In its sample, this clonotype was seen many times. Its antigen is as yet unknown. A much larger clone differs by one base, so this may be a read error. Study findings and constraints: Data only fit, rather than demonstrated, lymph node origin of most tumor T cells. Luminal-like breast cancer showed significantly higher tumor–nontumor repertoire similarity than basal-like. Tumor repertoires ranked between lymph nodes and nontumor tissue in diversity, with V and J gene preferences.

The CDR3 length is 13 residues. CDR1 SNHLY and CDR2 FYNNEI come from the germline V gene. Material: tumor-adjacent breast tissue. This sequence originates from a female donor with breast cancer. Some clones in this sample may be carry-over from other donors' samples. The rearrangement links TRBV2 to TRBJ2-3; D not resolved. DNA of the CDR3: TGTGCCAGCAGCCAGAATATCGGTGATACGCGGTATTTT. It specifies CASSQNIGDTRYF.